A single sample gave rise to the 16 T cell receptor beta chains below, sequenced in a study of blood T cells in healthy people across ages. Together with a sample-barcoded 5' primer, a J-beta primer mix was included in a second PCR lasting about 7 to 11 cycles. MiXCR was run by TCRdb on the 5' RACE reads, yielding one entry per CDR3 protein. This table holds around 1.5 million distinct CDR3 sequences, approximately 38% found once. Sequenced sample: blood. These receptor sequences come from a woman aged 18-29 years in good health.

The chain links TRBV5-1 to TRBJ1-1; no clear D. The V gene's germline CDR1 is SGHRS and CDR2 YFSETQ. Trimming removed 0 bases from V and 1 base from J, with 4 bases in between. The length of the CDR3 is 13 residues. CDR3 loop: CASSLVANTEAFF. The CDR3 region has the DNA TGCGCCAGCAGCTTGGTGGCGAACACTGAAGCTTTCTTT.

This clonotype appeared a few times. The V and J genes are TRBV7-9 and TRBJ2-1; 10 bases agree with TRBD2. The trim removed 2 bases at V and 2 bases at J, leaving 6 bases unmatched. CDR1 is SEHNR and CDR2 is FQNEAQ in the germline V gene (reference sequence). The CDR3 runs to 17 residues. Written as DNA, the CDR3 is TGTGCCAGCAGCTTAAGCGGGGGGGTAAGCACCTACAATGAGCAGTTCTTC. Its protein product is CASSLSGGVSTYNEQFF. Full variable domain (outside the CDR3, taken from reference TRBV7-9 and TRBJ2-1): DTGVSQNPRHKITKRGQNVTFRCDPISEHNRLYWYRQTLGQGPEFLTYFQNEAQLEKSRLLSDRFSAERPKGSFSTLEIQRTEQGDSAMYLCASSLSGGVSTYNEQFFGPGTRLTVL.

This clonotype was observed a few times. The V call is TRBV3-1, the J call TRBJ2-7; D possibly matches TRBD1 or TRBD2 (6 bases each). V was shortened by 1 base and J by 7 bases, with 11 bases between the two germline ends. The CDR3 length is 13 residues. The V gene's germline CDR1 is LGHDT and CDR2 YNNKEL (reference sequence). The CDR3 DNA reads TGTGCCAGCAGCCAAGGGGGGGCAATAGAGCAGTACTTC. Residues: CASSQGGAIEQYF.

With respect to this clonotype: A clone one base away is much larger, so this may be a read error. The rearrangement uses TRBV7-2 and TRBJ1-1; no clear D gene. The CDR3 is 12 residues long. Germline-derived CDR1 and CDR2 are SGHTA and FQGNSA. CDR3 in amino acids: CASSLANTETFF. CDR3 bases: TGTGCCAGCAGCTTAGCGAACACTGAAACTTTCTTT.

This chain connects TRBV20-1 to TRBJ2-7; 10 nucleotides line up with TRBD2. The CDR3 spans 17 residues. The ends lost 1 base at V and 4 bases at J; junction bases unmatched: 13. Germline CDR1 is DFQATT and CDR2 is SNEGSKA (reference sequence). In DNA, the CDR3 is TGCAGTGCTAGAGTAACTAGCGGGGATGCCCCGCTTTACGAGCAGTACTTC. It translates to CSARVTSGDAPLYEQYF.

CDR3 DNA: TGTGCCATCAGTGAGACGGGGGCTCTCTACGAGCAGTACTTC. Protein sequence: CAISETGALYEQYF. The genes are TRBV10-3 and TRBJ2-7; the D gene could be TRBD1 or TRBD2 (6 bases each). Trimming removed 2 bases at V and 3 bases at J, with 11 bases between. The CDR3 covers 14 residues. Germline assignment: CDR1 ENHRY and CDR2 SYGVKD.

This clonotype has just a few counts. V usage is TRBV10-3 and J usage is TRBJ2-7; tentative D call: TRBD1 (6 bases). The J call is doubtful: the DNA matches TRBJ2-5 better. This CDR3 region has 13 residues. Germline V gene lookup returns CDR1 ENHRY and CDR2 SYGVKD. The CDR3 DNA reads as TGTGCCATACAGGGTGCGGTTGGAGAGACCCAGTACTTC. Translating it yields CAIQGAVGETQYF.

To note about this clonotype: A much larger clone differs by one base, so this may be a read error. The chain has TRBV3-1 and TRBJ2-1; 8 positions agree with TRBD2. There are 18 residues in the CDR3. Germline-derived CDR1 and CDR2 are LGHDT and YNNKEL (reference sequence). The V segment lost 3 bases and the J segment 1 base; nucleotides outside the gene matches: 11. The CDR3: CASSHRLRERESYNEQFF. CDR3 nucleotides: TGTGCCAGCAGCCATCGGTTGAGGGAGCGGGAGTCCTACAATGAGCAGTTCTTC.

This clonotype was recorded only once. The rearrangement joins TRBV7-9 to TRBJ2-4; TRBD1 matches 8 bases. TRBJ2-7 explains the end of the DNA better; the J call may be wrong. Germline lookup yields CDR1 SEHNR and CDR2 FQNEAQ (reference sequence). The CDR3 is made up of 16 amino acids. The CDR3 here is CASRDSRGLQDYEQYF. Here the CDR3 DNA reads TGTGCCAGCAGGGACAGCAGGGGGCTCCAAGACTACGAGCAGTACTTC.

The V gene is TRBV20-1, the J gene TRBJ1-1; a possible D gene is TRBD1 (5 bases). Trimming took 5 bases from V and 8 from J, leaving 12 bases between them. Germline CDR1 is DFQATT and CDR2 is SNEGSKA (reference sequence). CDR3 length: 11 amino acids. The CDR3 is CSAGTATEAFF. In DNA form, the CDR3 reads TGCAGTGCTGGGACGGCAACAGAAGCTTTCTTT.

This clonotype turned up a few times. This chain uses TRBV7-9 with TRBJ2-3, with D perhaps TRBD1 (5 bases). Looked up from germline, CDR1 is SEHNR and CDR2 is FQNEAQ (reference sequence). V was pared by 5 bases and J by 0 bases, with 15 bases between. There are 16 residues in the CDR3. CDR3 region: CASSQGPGSSTDTQYF. In DNA form, the CDR3 reads TGTGCCAGCAGCCAAGGGCCAGGGTCAAGCACAGATACGCAGTATTTT.

The chain combines TRBV28 with TRBJ2-6; 7 nucleotides align to TRBD2. Trimming took 4 bases from V and 2 from J; bases not matched to a gene: 5. The CDR3 runs to 16 residues. CDR1 is MDHEN, CDR2 SYDVKM, per germline. The CDR3 nucleotides are TGTGCCAGCAGTTCCCCGAGCGGGGCTGGGGCCAACGTCCTGACTTTC. Protein: CASSSPSGAGANVLTF.

The chain is built from TRBV4-1 and TRBJ2-5; the match to TRBD2 covers 8 bases. V lost 1 base and J lost 3; bases outside the gene matches: 7. The CDR3 totals 16 residues. The V gene's germline CDR1 is MGHRA and CDR2 YSYEKL. CDR3 region: CASSQAPGTRKETQYF. The CDR3 DNA follows: TGCGCCAGCAGCCAAGCTCCCGGGACTAGGAAAGAGACCCAGTACTTC.

This clonotype was observed a few times. The chain has TRBV20-1 and TRBJ1-2, with 7 bases lining up with TRBD1. The CDR3 has 12 amino acids. V was pared by 8 bases and J by 1 base, with 4 bases of the junction left unmatched. CDR1 and CDR2 (germline): DFQATT, SNEGSKA (reference sequence). The CDR3 sequence is CSSGGNNYGYTF. The CDR3 nucleotides are TGCAGTTCAGGGGGTAATAACTATGGCTACACCTTC.

The rearrangement links TRBV10-1 to TRBJ2-3, with D possibly being TRBD2 (5 bases). Germline V CDR1 and CDR2: WNHNN, SYGVQD (reference sequence). The CDR3 is made up of 14 amino acids. Trimming removed 0 bases from V and 4 bases from J, with 8 bases in between. The CDR3 region has the DNA TGCGCCAGCAGTGAGTCTGGAGGCCCAGATACGCAGTATTTT. Translation: CASSESGGPDTQYF.

The chain uses TRBV28 and TRBJ2-4, with 10 bases that match TRBD2. J lost 9 bases, V lost 5 bases, and 7 bases had no gene match. There are 14 residues in the CDR3. The germline V gene has CDR1 MDHEN and CDR2 SYDVKM. The CDR3 DNA sequence: TGTGCCAGCAGTGAGCGGGGGGGCGGGGGCATTCAGTACTTC. Residues: CASSERGGGGIQYF.